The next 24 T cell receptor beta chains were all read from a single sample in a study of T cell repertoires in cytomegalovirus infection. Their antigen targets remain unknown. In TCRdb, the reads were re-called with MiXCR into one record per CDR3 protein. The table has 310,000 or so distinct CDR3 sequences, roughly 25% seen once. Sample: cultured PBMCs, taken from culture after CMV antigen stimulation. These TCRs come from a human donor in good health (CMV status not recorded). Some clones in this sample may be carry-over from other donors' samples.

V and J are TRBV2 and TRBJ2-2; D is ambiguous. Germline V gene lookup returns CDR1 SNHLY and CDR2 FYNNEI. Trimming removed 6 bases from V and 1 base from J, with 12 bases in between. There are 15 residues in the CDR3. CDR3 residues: CASSAFLGNTGELFF. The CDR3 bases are TGTGCCAGCAGCGCATTCCTAGGGAACACCGGGGAGCTGTTTTTT.

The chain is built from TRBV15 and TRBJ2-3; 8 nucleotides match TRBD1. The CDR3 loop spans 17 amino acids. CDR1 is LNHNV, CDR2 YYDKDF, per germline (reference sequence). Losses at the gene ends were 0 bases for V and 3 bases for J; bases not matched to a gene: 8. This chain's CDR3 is CATSRDYRTGGTDTQYF. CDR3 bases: TGTGCCACCAGCAGAGATTACCGAACAGGGGGTACAGATACGCAGTATTTT.

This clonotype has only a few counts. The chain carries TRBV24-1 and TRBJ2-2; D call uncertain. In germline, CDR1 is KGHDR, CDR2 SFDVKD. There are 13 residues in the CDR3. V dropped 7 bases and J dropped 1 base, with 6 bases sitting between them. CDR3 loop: CATRSRNTGELFF. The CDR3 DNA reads TGTGCCACCAGGTCAAGGAACACCGGGGAGCTGTTTTTT.

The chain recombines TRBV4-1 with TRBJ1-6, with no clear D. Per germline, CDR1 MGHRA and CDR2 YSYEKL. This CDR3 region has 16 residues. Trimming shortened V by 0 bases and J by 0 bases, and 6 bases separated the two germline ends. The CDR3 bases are TGCGCCAGCAGCCAAGATCCCCTCTCCTATAATTCACCCCTCCACTTT. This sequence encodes CASSQDPLSYNSPLHF.

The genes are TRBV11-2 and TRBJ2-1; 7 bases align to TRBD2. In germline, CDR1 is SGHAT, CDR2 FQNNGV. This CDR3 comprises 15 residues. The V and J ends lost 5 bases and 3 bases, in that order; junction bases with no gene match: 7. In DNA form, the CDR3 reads TGTGCCAGCAGCCAGAGGGTAGCGGGCTACAATGAGCAGTTCTTC. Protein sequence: CASSQRVAGYNEQFF.

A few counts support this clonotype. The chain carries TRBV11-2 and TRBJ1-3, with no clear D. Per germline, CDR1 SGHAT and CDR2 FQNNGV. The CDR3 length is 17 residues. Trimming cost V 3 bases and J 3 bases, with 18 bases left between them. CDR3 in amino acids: CASSFALPGECGNTIYF. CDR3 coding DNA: TGTGCCAGCAGCTTCGCCCTTCCTGGGGAATGTGGAAACACCATATATTTT. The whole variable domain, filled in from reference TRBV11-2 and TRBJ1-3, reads EAGVAQSPRYKIIEKRQSVAFWCNPISGHATLYWYQQILGQGPKLLIQFQNNGVVDDSQLPKDRFSAERLKGVDSTLKIQPAKLEDSAVYLCASSFALPGECGNTIYFGEGSWLTVV.

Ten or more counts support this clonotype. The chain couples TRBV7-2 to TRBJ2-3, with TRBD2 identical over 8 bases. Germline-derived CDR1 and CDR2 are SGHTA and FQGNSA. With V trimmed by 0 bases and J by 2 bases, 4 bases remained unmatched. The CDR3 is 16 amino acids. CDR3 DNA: TGTGCCAGCAGCTTAGCGCTAGCGGGCATCACAGATACGCAGTATTTT. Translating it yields CASSLALAGITDTQYF. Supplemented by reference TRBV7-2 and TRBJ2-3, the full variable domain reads GAGVSQSPSNKVTEKGKDVELRCDPISGHTALYWYRQSLGQGLEFLIYFQGNSAPDKSGLPSDRFSAERTGGSVSTLTIQRTQQEDSAVYLCASSLALAGITDTQYFGPGTRLTVL.

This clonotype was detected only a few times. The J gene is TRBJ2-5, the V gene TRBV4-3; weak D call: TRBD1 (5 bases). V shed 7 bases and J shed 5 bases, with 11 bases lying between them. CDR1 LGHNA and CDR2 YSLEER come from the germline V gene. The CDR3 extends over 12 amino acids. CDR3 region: CASKGPEETQYF. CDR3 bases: TGCGCCAGCAAGGGGCCTGAGGAGACCCAGTACTTC.

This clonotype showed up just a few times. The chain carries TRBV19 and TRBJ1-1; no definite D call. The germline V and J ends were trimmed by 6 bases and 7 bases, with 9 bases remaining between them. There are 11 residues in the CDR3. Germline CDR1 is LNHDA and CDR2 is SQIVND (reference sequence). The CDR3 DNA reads TGTGCCAGTAGACTAGAGAATGAAGCTTTCTTT. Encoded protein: CASRLENEAFF.

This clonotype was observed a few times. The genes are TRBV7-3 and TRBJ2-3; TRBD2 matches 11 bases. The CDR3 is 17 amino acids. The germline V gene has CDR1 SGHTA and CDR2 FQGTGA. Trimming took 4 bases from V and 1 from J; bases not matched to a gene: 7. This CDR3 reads CASSSPLAGVGTDTQYF. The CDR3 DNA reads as TGTGCCAGCAGCTCCCCACTAGCGGGAGTTGGCACAGATACGCAGTATTTT.

In DNA form, the CDR3 reads TGTGCCAGCAGCTCCCCACTCTCGGGCAATGAGCAGTTCTTC. This codes for CASSSPLSGNEQFF. This rearrangement joins TRBV7-8 to TRBJ2-1; D gene unclear. The CDR3 length is 14 residues. Germline V gives CDR1 SGHVS, CDR2 FQNEAQ. Trimming took 4 bases from V and 6 from J, leaving 13 bases between them. Supplemented by reference TRBV7-8 and TRBJ2-1, the full variable domain reads GAGVSQSPRYKVAKRGQDVALRCDPISGHVSLFWYQQALGQGPEFLTYFQNEAQLDKSGLPSDRFFAERPEGSVSTLKIQRTQQEDSAVYLCASSSPLSGNEQFFGPGTRLTVL.

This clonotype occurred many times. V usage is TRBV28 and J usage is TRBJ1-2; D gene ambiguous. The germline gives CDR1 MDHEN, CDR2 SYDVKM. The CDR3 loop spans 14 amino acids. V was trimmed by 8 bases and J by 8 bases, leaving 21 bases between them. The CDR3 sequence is CASCLSGILRGYTF. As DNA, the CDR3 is TGTGCCAGCTGCCTGTCAGGAATCTTGAGGGGCTACACCTTC.

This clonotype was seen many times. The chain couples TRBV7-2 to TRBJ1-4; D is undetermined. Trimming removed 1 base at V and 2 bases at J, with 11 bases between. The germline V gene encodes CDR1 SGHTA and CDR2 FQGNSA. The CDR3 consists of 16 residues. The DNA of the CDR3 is TGTGCCAGCAGCTTAGGGTGGTCCCAGACTAATGAAAAACTGTTTTTT. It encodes CASSLGWSQTNEKLFF.

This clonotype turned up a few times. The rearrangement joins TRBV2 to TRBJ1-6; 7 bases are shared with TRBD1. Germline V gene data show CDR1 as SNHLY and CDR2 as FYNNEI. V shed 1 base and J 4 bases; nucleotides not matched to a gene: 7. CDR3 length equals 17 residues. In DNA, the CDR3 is TGTGCCAGCAGTGAAGGAACCGGGACAGCATATAATTCACCCCTCCACTTT. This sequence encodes CASSEGTGTAYNSPLHF. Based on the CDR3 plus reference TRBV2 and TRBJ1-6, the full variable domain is EPEVTQTPSHQVTQMGQEVILRCVPISNHLYFYWYRQILGQKVEFLVSFYNNEISEKSEIFDDQFSVERPDGSNFTLKIRSTKLEDSAMYFCASSEGTGTAYNSPLHFGNGTRLTVT.

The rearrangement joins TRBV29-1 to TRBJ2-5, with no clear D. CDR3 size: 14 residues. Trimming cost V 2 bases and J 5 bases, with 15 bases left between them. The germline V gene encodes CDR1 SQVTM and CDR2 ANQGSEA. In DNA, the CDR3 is TGCAGCGTTGAAAGGGAAAGCTTACCGGAGACCCAGTACTTC. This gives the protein CSVERESLPETQYF.

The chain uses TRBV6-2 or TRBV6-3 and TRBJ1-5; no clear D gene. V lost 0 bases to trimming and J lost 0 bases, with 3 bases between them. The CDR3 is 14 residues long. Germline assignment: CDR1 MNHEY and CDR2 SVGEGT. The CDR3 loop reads CASSYSNSNQPQHF. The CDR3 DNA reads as TGTGCCAGCAGTTACTCCAATAGCAATCAGCCCCAGCATTTT.

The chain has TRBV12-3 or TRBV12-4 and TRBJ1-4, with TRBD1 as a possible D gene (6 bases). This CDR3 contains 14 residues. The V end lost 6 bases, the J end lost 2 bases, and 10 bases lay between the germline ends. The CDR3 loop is CASRPGVTNEKLFF. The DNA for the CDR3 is TGTGCCAGCAGACCAGGGGTCACTAATGAAAAACTGTTTTTT.

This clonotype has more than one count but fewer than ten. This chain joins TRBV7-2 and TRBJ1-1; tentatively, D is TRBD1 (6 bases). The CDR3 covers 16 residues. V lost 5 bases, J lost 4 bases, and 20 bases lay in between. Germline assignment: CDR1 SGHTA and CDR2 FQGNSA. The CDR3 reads CASSPDSAATGTEAFF. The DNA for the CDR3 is TGTGCCAGCAGCCCCGATTCCGCCGCGACAGGCACTGAAGCTTTCTTT.

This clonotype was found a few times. CDR3 in amino acids: CASRLTGSIPEAFF. As DNA, the CDR3 is TGCGCCAGCAGGTTGACAGGGAGTATCCCTGAAGCTTTCTTT. The J gene is TRBJ1-1, the V gene TRBV10-2; 7 nucleotides line up with TRBD1. The CDR3 sequence is 14 residues long. Germline trimming cut 6 bases from V and 6 bases from J; bases unmatched to any gene: 10. Germline lookup yields CDR1 WSHSY and CDR2 SAAADI.

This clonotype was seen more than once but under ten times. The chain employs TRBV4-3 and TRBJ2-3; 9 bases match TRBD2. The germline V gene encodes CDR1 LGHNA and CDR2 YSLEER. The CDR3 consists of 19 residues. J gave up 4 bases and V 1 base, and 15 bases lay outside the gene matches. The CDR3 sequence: CASSQGRMVAGVHPDTQYF. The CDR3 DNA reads TGCGCCAGCAGCCAAGGGAGGATGGTAGCGGGAGTACATCCAGATACGCAGTATTTT.

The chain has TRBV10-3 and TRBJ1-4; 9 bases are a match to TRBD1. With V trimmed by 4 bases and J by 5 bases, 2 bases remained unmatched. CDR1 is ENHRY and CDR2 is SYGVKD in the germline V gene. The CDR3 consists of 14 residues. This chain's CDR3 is CAISAGQGNEKLFF. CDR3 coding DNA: TGTGCCATCAGTGCGGGACAGGGAAATGAAAAACTGTTTTTT.

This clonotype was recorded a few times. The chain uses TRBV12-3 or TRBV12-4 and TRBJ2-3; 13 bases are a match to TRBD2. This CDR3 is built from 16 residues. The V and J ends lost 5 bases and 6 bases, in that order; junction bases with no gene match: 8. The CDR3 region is CASSKRLAGGGDTQYF. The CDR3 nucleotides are TGTGCCAGCAGTAAACGACTAGCGGGAGGTGGGGATACGCAGTATTTT.

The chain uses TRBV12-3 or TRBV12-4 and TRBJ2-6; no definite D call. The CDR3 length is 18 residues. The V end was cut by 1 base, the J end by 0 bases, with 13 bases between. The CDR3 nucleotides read TGTGCCAGCAGTTTAGTTGCAGGTTCGCGCTCTGGGGCCAACGTCCTGACTTTC. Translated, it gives CASSLVAGSRSGANVLTF.

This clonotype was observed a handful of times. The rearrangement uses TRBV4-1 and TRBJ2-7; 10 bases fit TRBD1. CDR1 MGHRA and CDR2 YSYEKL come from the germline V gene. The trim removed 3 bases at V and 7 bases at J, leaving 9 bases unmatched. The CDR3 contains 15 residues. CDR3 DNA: TGCGCCAGCAGCCACCCGACAGGGGGCCAATATGAGCAGTACTTC. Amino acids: CASSHPTGGQYEQYF.